These T cell receptor beta chains were read from a single sample in a study of vaccination effects on CD4 cells after COVID-19. Repertoires were generated with immunoSEQ multiplex PCR, while TCRdb's copy carries only in-frame clones and drops some. The sample carries about 72,000 clones, around 80% recorded once. Which antigens these TCRs recognize remains unknown. Sequenced material: CD4+ T cells from PBMCs cultured with HCoV-229E spike peptides, taken after COVID-19 vaccination. These receptors all stem from a human donor who received a COVID-19 vaccine. Both conserved end residues are part of each CDR3. The D gene is left open where the match is weak. Not every row has a clone size; where given, it reads once, few, many or a size class.

clone size: NA; V gene: TRBV25-1; J gene: TRBJ2-1; D gene: NA; CDR3 protein: CASSDPRGSYNEQFF; CDR3 DNA: TGTGCCAGCAGTGATCCAAGGGGGTCCTACAATGAGCAGTTCTTC
clone size: NA; V gene: TRBV12-3/TRBV12-4; J gene: TRBJ2-3; D gene: NA; CDR3 protein: CASRSSGPVFPYF; CDR3 DNA: TGTGCCAGCAGATCCTCGGGTCCCGTCTTTCCGTATTTT
clone size: NA; V gene: TRBV2; J gene: TRBJ2-1; D gene: NA; CDR3 protein: CASSDPPQVFF; CDR3 DNA: TGTGCCAGCAGTGATCCGCCCCAGGTGTTCTTC
clone size: NA; V gene: TRBV7-8; J gene: TRBJ2-5; D gene: NA; CDR3 protein: CASSLGTAQETQYF; CDR3 DNA: TGTGCCAGCAGCTTAGGGACAGCCCAAGAGACCCAGTACTTC
clone size: once; V gene: TRBV4-1; J gene: TRBJ2-1; D gene: NA; CDR3 protein: CASSLRGEQFF; CDR3 DNA: TGCGCCAGCAGCCTTCGAGGCGAGCAGTTCTTC
clone size: NA; V gene: TRBV3-1/TRBV3-2; J gene: TRBJ1-5; D gene: NA; CDR3 protein: CASSPDAGNQPQHF; CDR3 DNA: TGTGCCAGCAGCCCGGACGCTGGCAATCAGCCCCAGCATTTT
clone size: NA; V gene: TRBV27; J gene: TRBJ2-2; D gene: NA; CDR3 protein: CASSLNRPSVNTGELFF; CDR3 DNA: TGTGCCAGCAGTCTCAATCGTCCCTCGGTGAACACCGGGGAGCTGTTTTTT
clone size: NA; V gene: TRBV12-5; J gene: TRBJ2-3; D gene: NA; CDR3 protein: CASGLALSLGVRNTQYF; CDR3 DNA: TGTGCTAGTGGTTTGGCCCTGTCACTAGGGGTTCGGAATACGCAGTATTTT
clone size: NA; V gene: TRBV24-1; J gene: TRBJ2-2; D gene: TRBD1; CDR3 protein: CATSADRENTGELFF; CDR3 DNA: TGTGCCACCAGTGCGGACAGGGAGAACACCGGGGAGCTGTTTTTT
clone size: NA; V gene: TRBV5-4; J gene: TRBJ2-3; D gene: TRBD2; CDR3 protein: CASSLAGTSTDTQYF; CDR3 DNA: TGTGCCAGCAGCCTAGCGGGCACTAGCACAGATACGCAGTATTTT
clone size: NA; V gene: TRBV6-6; J gene: TRBJ1-2; D gene: NA; CDR3 protein: CASSYGAQSYGYTF; CDR3 DNA: TGTGCCAGCAGTTACGGAGCTCAATCCTATGGCTACACCTTC
clone size: once; V gene: TRBV12-3/TRBV12-4; J gene: TRBJ1-1; D gene: NA; CDR3 protein: CASSEWGGTEAFF; CDR3 DNA: TGTGCCAGCTCCGAATGGGGAGGAACTGAAGCTTTCTTT
clone size: NA; V gene: TRBV6-2/TRBV6-3; J gene: TRBJ1-5; D gene: NA; CDR3 protein: CASSSPGRVFNNQPQHF; CDR3 DNA: TGTGCCAGCAGTTCCCCCGGCAGGGTCTTCAACAATCAGCCCCAGCATTTT
clone size: NA; V gene: TRBV30; J gene: TRBJ1-4; D gene: NA; CDR3 protein: CAWSSPGIRKLFF; CDR3 DNA: TGTGCCTGGAGTTCCCCCGGAATTCGAAAACTGTTTTTT
clone size: few; V gene: TRBV7-9; J gene: TRBJ1-2; D gene: TRBD1; CDR3 protein: CASTRQGYADGYTF; CDR3 DNA: TGTGCCAGCACCCGACAGGGGTATGCAGATGGCTACACCTTC
clone size: NA; V gene: TRBV2; J gene: TRBJ1-5; D gene: NA; CDR3 protein: CASSERGPQHF; CDR3 DNA: TGTGCCAGCAGTGAAAGGGGACCCCAGCATTTT
clone size: NA; V gene: TRBV18; J gene: TRBJ1-6; D gene: NA; CDR3 protein: CASSPDYNSPLHF; CDR3 DNA: TGTGCCAGCTCACCGGACTATAATTCACCCCTCCACTTT
clone size: NA; V gene: TRBV28; J gene: TRBJ1-1; D gene: TRBD1; CDR3 protein: CAGGTGNAFF; CDR3 DNA: TGTGCCGGTGGGACAGGGAACGCTTTCTTT
clone size: once; V gene: TRBV14; J gene: TRBJ1-1; D gene: NA; CDR3 protein: CASSRLLQGEAFF; CDR3 DNA: TGTGCCAGCAGCCGACTACTACAGGGTGAAGCTTTCTTT
clone size: NA; V gene: TRBV6-2/TRBV6-3; J gene: TRBJ1-5; D gene: NA; CDR3 protein: CASSYSAGTSNQPQHF; CDR3 DNA: TGTGCCAGCAGTTACTCGGCAGGGACTAGCAATCAGCCCCAGCATTTT
clone size: NA; V gene: TRBV2; J gene: TRBJ1-6; D gene: NA; CDR3 protein: CASSEHRGGSPLHF; CDR3 DNA: TGTGCCAGCAGTGAACACCGGGGAGGGTCACCCCTCCACTTT
clone size: NA; V gene: TRBV19; J gene: TRBJ2-1; D gene: TRBD1; CDR3 protein: CASSQDRGRYNEQFF; CDR3 DNA: TGTGCCAGTAGCCAGGACAGGGGGCGATACAATGAGCAGTTCTTC
clone size: NA; V gene: TRBV6-1; J gene: TRBJ2-3; D gene: NA; CDR3 protein: CASSERPGDTQYF; CDR3 DNA: TGTGCCAGCAGTGAAAGGCCAGGAGATACGCAGTATTTT
clone size: NA; V gene: TRBV6-1; J gene: TRBJ2-3; D gene: NA; CDR3 protein: CASSENLRLITDTQYF; CDR3 DNA: TGTGCCAGCAGTGAAAATCTCAGACTAATTACAGATACGCAGTATTTT
clone size: NA; V gene: TRBV6-4; J gene: TRBJ1-2; D gene: TRBD1; CDR3 protein: CASSDTGTGDYYGYTF; CDR3 DNA: TGTGCCAGCAGTGACACCGGGACAGGCGACTACTATGGCTACACCTTC
clone size: few; V gene: TRBV21-1; J gene: TRBJ1-3; D gene: NA; CDR3 protein: CASSGHRGHKMEITIYF; CDR3 DNA: TGTGCCAGCAGCGGACACAGGGGGCATAAAATGGAAATCACCATATATTTT
clone size: NA; V gene: TRBV5-5; J gene: TRBJ1-2; D gene: NA; CDR3 protein: CASSLRAAGNFYGYTF; CDR3 DNA: TGTGCCAGCAGCTTGAGAGCAGCAGGAAATTTCTATGGCTACACCTTC
clone size: NA; V gene: TRBV28; J gene: TRBJ1-2; D gene: NA; CDR3 protein: CASNRRGYDYGYTF; CDR3 DNA: TGTGCCAGCAATAGACGGGGGTACGACTATGGCTACACCTTC
clone size: NA; V gene: TRBV7-2; J gene: TRBJ1-2; D gene: NA; CDR3 protein: CASSLEVSANYGYTF; CDR3 DNA: TGTGCCAGCAGCTTAGAGGTATCAGCTAACTATGGCTACACCTTC
clone size: once; V gene: TRBV27; J gene: TRBJ1-6; D gene: NA; CDR3 protein: CASSNDALGGSPLHF; CDR3 DNA: TGTGCCAGCAGTAACGACGCTCTTGGGGGGTCACCCCTCCACTTT
clone size: NA; V gene: TRBV20-1; J gene: TRBJ1-2; D gene: NA; CDR3 protein: CSAPVGYTF; CDR3 DNA: TGCAGTGCCCCGGTGGGCTACACCTTC
clone size: NA; V gene: TRBV12-5; J gene: TRBJ1-2; D gene: NA; CDR3 protein: CASGFNTRENYGYTF; CDR3 DNA: TGTGCTAGTGGTTTCAATACCCGGGAGAACTATGGCTACACCTTC
clone size: few; V gene: TRBV7-8; J gene: TRBJ1-2; D gene: TRBD1; CDR3 protein: CASSFRPGTGPYYGYTF; CDR3 DNA: TGTGCCAGCAGCTTCCGCCCCGGGACAGGGCCTTACTATGGCTACACCTTC